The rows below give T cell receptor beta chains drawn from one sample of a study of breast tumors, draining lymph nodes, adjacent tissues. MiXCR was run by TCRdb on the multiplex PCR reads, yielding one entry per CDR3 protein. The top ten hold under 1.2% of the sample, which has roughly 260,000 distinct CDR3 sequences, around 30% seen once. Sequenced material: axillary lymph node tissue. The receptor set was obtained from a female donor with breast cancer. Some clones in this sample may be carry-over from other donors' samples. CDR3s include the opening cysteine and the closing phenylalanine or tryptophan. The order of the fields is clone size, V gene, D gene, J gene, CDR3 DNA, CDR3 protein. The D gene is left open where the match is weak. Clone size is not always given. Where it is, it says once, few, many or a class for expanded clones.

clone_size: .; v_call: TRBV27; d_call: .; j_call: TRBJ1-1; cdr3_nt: TGTGCCAGCAGTTTGTCCAGGGACACTGAAGCTTTCTTT; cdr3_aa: CASSLSRDTEAFF
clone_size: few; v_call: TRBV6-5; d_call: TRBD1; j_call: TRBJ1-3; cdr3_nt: TGTGCCAGCAGTTACCGAGGGACAGGGGGCCTAGTGTCTGGAAACACCATATATTTT; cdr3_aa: CASSYRGTGGLVSGNTIYF
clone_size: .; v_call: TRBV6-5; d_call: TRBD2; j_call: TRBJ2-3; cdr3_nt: TGTGCCAGCAGTCACGGGGGGAGCACAGATACGCAGTATTTT; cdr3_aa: CASSHGGSTDTQYF
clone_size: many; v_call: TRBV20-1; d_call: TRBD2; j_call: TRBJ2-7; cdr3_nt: TGCAGTGCTAGACCCTGGACTAGCGGGATTACCTACGAGCAGTACTTC; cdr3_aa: CSARPWTSGITYEQYF
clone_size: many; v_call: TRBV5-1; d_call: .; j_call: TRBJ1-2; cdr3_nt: TGCGCCAGCAGCTTGGCGGACGGCCCTAACTATGGCTACACCTTC; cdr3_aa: CASSLADGPNYGYTF
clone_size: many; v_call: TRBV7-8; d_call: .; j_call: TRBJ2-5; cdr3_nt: TGTGCCAGCACCCCTTTGGGGGCAGCCCAAGAGACCCAGTACTTC; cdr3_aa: CASTPLGAAQETQYF
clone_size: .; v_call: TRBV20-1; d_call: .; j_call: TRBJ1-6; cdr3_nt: TGCAGTGCTATAGCCGGAGGGTATTCACCCCTCCACTTT; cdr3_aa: CSAIAGGYSPLHF
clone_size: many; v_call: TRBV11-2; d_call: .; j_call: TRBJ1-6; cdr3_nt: TGTGCCAGCAGCCGACAGGTGGAGAATTCACCCCTCCACTTT; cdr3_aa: CASSRQVENSPLHF
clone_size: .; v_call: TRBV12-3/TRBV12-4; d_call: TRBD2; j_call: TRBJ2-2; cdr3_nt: TGTGCCAGCAGCCGACTAGCGGGGGAGATGAACACCGGGGAGCTGTTTTTT; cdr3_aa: CASSRLAGEMNTGELFF
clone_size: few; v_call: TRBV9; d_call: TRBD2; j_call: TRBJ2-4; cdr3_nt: TGTGCCAGCAGCGTAGCGGGAGGAAGTGTAAACATTCAGTACTTC; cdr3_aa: CASSVAGGSVNIQYF
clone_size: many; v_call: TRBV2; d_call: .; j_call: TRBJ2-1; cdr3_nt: TGTGCCAGCAGTGAGATGGGGGTCGGAGTCAATGAGCAGTTCTTC; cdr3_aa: CASSEMGVGVNEQFF
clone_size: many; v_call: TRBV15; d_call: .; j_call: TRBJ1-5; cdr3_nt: TGTGCCACCAGAAGGGGCAATCAGCCCCAGCATTTT; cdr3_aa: CATRRGNQPQHF
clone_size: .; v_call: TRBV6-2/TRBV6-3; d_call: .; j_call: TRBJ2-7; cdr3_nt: TGTGCCAGCAGGTCCGGAGCGAGCTCCTACGAGCAGTACTTC; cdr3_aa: CASRSGASSYEQYF
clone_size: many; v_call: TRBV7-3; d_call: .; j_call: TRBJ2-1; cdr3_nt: TGTGCCAGCAGCTTAATTGGGGGGTGGAATGAGCAGTTCTTC; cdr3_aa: CASSLIGGWNEQFF
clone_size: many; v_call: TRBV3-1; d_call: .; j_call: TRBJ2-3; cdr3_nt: TGTGCCAGCAGCTCCCGGATAGTGGCAGATACGCAGTATTTT; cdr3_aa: CASSSRIVADTQYF
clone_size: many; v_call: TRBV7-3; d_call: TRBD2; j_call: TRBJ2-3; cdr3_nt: TGTGCCAGCGGACTGACTAGCGGGATGGGAGCAGATACGCAGTATTTT; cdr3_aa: CASGLTSGMGADTQYF
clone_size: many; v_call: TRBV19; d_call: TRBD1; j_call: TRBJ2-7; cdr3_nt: TGTGCCAGTAGTATGTACAGGGGGCAAGACGAGCAGTACTTC; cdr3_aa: CASSMYRGQDEQYF
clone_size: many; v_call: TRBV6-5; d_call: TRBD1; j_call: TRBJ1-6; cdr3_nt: TGTGCCAGCAGCAGACAGGGGGCTAGAACCCTCCACTTT; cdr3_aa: CASSRQGARTLHF
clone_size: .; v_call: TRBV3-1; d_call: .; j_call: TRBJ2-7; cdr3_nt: TGTGCCAGCAGCCAAGATTCAGGGCTCAGCTCCTACGAGCAGTACTTC; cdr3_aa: CASSQDSGLSSYEQYF
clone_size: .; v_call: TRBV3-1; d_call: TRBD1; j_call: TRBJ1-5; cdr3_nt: TGTCCCAGCGGACAGGGAAGTGAGCCCCAGCATTTT; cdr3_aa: CPSGQGSEPQHF
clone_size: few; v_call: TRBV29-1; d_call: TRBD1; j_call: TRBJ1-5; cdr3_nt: TGCAGCGTGGGACAGGATAGCAATCAGCCCCAGCATTTT; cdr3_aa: CSVGQDSNQPQHF
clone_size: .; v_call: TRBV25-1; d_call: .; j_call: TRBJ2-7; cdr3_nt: TGTGCCAGTGCTGATGACGGGAGCTCCTACGAGCAGTACTTC; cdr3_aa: CASADDGSSYEQYF
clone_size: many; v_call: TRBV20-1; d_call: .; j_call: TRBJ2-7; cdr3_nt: TGCAGTGCTGGGGACGGAACCTACGAGCAGTACTTC; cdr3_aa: CSAGDGTYEQYF
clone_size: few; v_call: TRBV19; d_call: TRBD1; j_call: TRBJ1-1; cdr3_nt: TGTGCCAGTAGTACTGGACAGGGAGACACTGAAGCTTTCTTT; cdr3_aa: CASSTGQGDTEAFF
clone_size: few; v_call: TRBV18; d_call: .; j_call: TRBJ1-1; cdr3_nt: TGTGCCAGCTCACCAGGTACGACTGAAGCTTTCTTT; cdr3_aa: CASSPGTTEAFF